The TCR beta chain under discussion was sequenced for a study of blood T cell repertoires in COVID-19. About the study: T cells, B-cell-depleted T cells, or PBMCs supplied cDNA or gDNA.

In its sample, this clone ranks as medium-sized. Trimming shortened V by 3 bases and J by 7 bases, and 15 bases separated the two germline ends. Germline V gives CDR1 LGHNA, CDR2 YNFKEQ. The CDR3 length is 14 residues. In the original analysis: Reference gene primers were amplified, and this amplification served to estimate nucleated cell counts. Profiled with immunoSEQ multiplex PCR; TCRdb holds only in-frame clones, not every one. D and trimming were read from the DNA, whereas the V and J calls and clone size are those reported in that table. The profile shows tens of thousands of clones, approximately 77% of them singletons.

This sequence was found in a human donor in a cohort sampled during active COVID-19. This chain connects TRBV4-2 to TRBJ1-1; a possible D gene is TRBD1 (6 bases). Sequenced: peripheral blood. The CDR3 sequence is CASSQAGGRDEAFF. DNA of the CDR3: TGTGCCAGCAGCCAGGCGGGGGGCAGGGATGAAGCTTTCTTT.